This paragraph reports one T cell receptor beta chain. The antigen remains undetermined. Treatment given: roughly 10-day PBMC culture with coronavirus spike peptide pools or control peptides (ViraFEST assay). Once peptide pools had expanded antigen-specific T cells, ViraFEST sequenced TCRs. The germline V and J ends were trimmed by 5 bases and 1 base, with 11 bases remaining between them. Germline V CDR1 and CDR2: SGHNT, YENEEA. This CDR3 comprises 14 residues. The sample is drawn from a study of vaccination and CD4 T cells after COVID-19. Turning to the study itself: Some control cultures received a CEFX pool, which served as the positive control. Others received an HIV-1 Nef pool or no peptide.

Sequencing of cultured CD4+ T cell DNA used the Oncomine TCR Beta short-read assay. The source of extracted genomic DNA was cultured CD4+ T cells. TCRdb redid the calling of the PCR reads with MiXCR, one entry per CDR3 protein. The sample has more than 15,000 distinct CDR3 sequences, over 50% seen once. This TCR was sampled from a human donor who had recovered from COVID-19. Material: CD4+ T cells from blood, cultured in vitro. The rearrangement joins TRBV11-3 to TRBJ1-1, with D tentatively TRBD1 (6 bases). The CDR3 DNA sequence: TGTGCCAGCAGCCTACAGGGACAGAACACTGAAGCTTTCTTT. This sequence encodes CASSLQGQNTEAFF.